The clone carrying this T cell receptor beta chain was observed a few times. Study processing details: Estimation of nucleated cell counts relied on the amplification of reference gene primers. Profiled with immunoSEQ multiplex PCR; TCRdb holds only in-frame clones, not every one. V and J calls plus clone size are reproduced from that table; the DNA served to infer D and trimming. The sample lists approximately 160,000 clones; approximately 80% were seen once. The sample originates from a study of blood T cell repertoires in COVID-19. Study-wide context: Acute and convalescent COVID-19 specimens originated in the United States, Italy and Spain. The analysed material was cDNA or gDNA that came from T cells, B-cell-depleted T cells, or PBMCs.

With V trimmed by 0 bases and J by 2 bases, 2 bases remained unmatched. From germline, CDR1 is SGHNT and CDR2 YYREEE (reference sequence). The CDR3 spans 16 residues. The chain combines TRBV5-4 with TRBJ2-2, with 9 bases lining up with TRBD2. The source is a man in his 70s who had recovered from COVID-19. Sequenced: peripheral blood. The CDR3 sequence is CASSLDLAGNTGELFF. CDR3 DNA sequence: TGTGCCAGCAGCTTGGATCTAGCGGGAAACACCGGGGAGCTGTTTTTT.